This T cell receptor beta chain stems from a study of blood T cell repertoires in COVID-19. At the level of the study: COVID-19 samples, acute and convalescent, were from the United States, Italy and Spain. Sample material is recorded as cDNA or gDNA derived from T cells, B-cell-depleted T cells, or PBMCs.

Deletions cut 5 bases from V and 4 bases from J, with 9 bases between. The CDR3 is made up of 12 amino acids. CDR1 and CDR2 (germline): LNHDA, SQIVND (reference sequence). Per the study methods: Reference gene primers were amplified, and this amplification served to estimate nucleated cell counts. Clones were sequenced by immunoSEQ multiplex PCR, and TCRdb holds only the in-frame ones, with some missing. V and J calls and clone size are those listed in that table; D and trimming were worked out from the DNA. The sample comprises about 32,000 clones, roughly 93% of which are singletons, and 0.92% rests with the top ten.

The chain combines TRBV19 with TRBJ2-7, with a tentative D call TRBD1 (6 bases). Sequenced material: peripheral blood. This sequence originates from a male donor with active COVID-19. The CDR3 bases are TGTGCCAGTAGTGGGGGCTCTTACGAGCAGTACTTC. It codes for CASSGGSYEQYF.